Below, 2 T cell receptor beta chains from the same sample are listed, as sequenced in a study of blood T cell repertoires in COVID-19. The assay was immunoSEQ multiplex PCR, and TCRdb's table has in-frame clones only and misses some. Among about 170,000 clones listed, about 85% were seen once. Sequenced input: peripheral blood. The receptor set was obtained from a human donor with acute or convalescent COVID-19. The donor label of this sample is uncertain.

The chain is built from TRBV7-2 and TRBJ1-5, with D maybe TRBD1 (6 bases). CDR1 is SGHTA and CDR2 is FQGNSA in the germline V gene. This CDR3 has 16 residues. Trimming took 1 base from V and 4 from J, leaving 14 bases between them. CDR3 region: CASSLDTGRGNQPQHF. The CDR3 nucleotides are TGTGCCAGCAGCTTAGATACAGGGAGAGGGAATCAGCCCCAGCATTTT. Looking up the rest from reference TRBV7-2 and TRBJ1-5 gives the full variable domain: GAGVSQSPSNKVTEKGKDVELRCDPISGHTALYWYRQSLGQGLEFLIYFQGNSAPDKSGLPSDRFSAERTGGSVSTLTIQRTQQEDSAVYLCASSLDTGRGNQPQHFGDGTRLSIL.

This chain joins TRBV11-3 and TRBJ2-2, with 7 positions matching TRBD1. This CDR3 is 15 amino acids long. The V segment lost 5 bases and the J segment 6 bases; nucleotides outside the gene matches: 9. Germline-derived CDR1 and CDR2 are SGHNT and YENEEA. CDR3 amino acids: CASSRTGGSSGELFF. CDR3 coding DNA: TGTGCCAGCAGCCGGACAGGTGGGAGCTCCGGGGAGCTGTTTTTT.